Listed below are T cell receptor beta chains from one sample, sequenced in a study of T cell responses to AZD1222 COVID-19 vaccine. Clones were sequenced by immunoSEQ multiplex PCR, and TCRdb holds only the in-frame ones, with some missing. The table shows 150,000 to 200,000 clones, with roughly 93% occurring only once. Sequences were derived from peripheral blood, sampled on day 0 of AZD1222 vaccination. The source of these receptors is an adult in good health. CDR3s include the opening cysteine and the closing phenylalanine or tryptophan. The D gene is left open where the match is weak. Some rows mark clone size as missing; the rest say once, few, many or name a class of expanded clone.

TRBV15	TRBD1	TRBJ2-7	many	TGTGCCACCAGCAGTGGGACAGGGCAGACCTACGAGCAGTACTTC	CATSSGTGQTYEQYF
TRBV18	.	TRBJ2-7	.	TGTGCCAGCTCACCACCTGGCAGCTCCTACGAGCAGTACTTC	CASSPPGSSYEQYF
TRBV5-1	.	TRBJ1-1	.	TGCGCCAGCAGCCAAGGTACAGGGTACACTGAAGCTTTCTTT	CASSQGTGYTEAFF
TRBV5-5	TRBD1	TRBJ1-3	.	TGTGCCAGCAGCTTGGCCCCGGGACAGGGAAGAAACACCATATATTTT	CASSLAPGQGRNTIYF
TRBV7-9	.	TRBJ2-7	.	TGTGCCAGCAGCTTACTTATCTACGAGCAGTACTTC	CASSLLIYEQYF
TRBV30	.	TRBJ1-3	.	TGTGCCTGGAGTGCCCGGGGTGGGCTAAACTCTGGAAACACCATATATTTT	CAWSARGGLNSGNTIYF
TRBV18	.	TRBJ1-2	.	TGTGCCAGCTCACCCCGGGAAGGAGGCCTCTATGGCTACACCTTC	CASSPREGGLYGYTF
TRBV5-1	TRBD1	TRBJ1-3	.	TGCGCCAGCAGCTTGGGCCGCTCCGACAGGGTAGACACCATATATTTT	CASSLGRSDRVDTIYF
TRBV28	.	TRBJ1-3	.	TGTGCCACCTCAATCTCTGGAAACACCATATATTTT	CATSISGNTIYF
TRBV3-1/TRBV3-2	TRBD1	TRBJ1-3	.	TGTGCCAGCAGCCAAGGACAGGGAAGTGGAAACACCATATATTTT	CASSQGQGSGNTIYF
TRBV5-8	TRBD1	TRBJ1-6	once	TGTGCCAGCAGAGAGCAGGGGGCTCTGTGGTCACCCCTCCACTTT	CASREQGALWSPLHF
TRBV6-5	.	TRBJ1-2	.	TGTGCCAGCAGGGGACGCCCGGGGGCCTATGGCTACACCTTC	CASRGRPGAYGYTF
TRBV3-1/TRBV3-2	.	TRBJ2-3	.	TGTGCCAGCAGCCAACGTCTAGTGGATACGCAGTATTTT	CASSQRLVDTQYF
TRBV19	TRBD1	TRBJ1-5	.	TGTGCCAGTAGTATTCCTCCTAGGACAGGATATAGCAATCAGCCCCAGCATTTT	CASSIPPRTGYSNQPQHF
TRBV18	.	TRBJ1-5	.	TGTGCCAGCTCGGATAAGAGCAATCAGCCCCAGCATTTT	CASSDKSNQPQHF
TRBV11-2	.	TRBJ1-6	.	TGTGCCAGCAGCTTAGTCGGGCAACCCCTCCACTTT	CASSLVGQPLHF
TRBV28	TRBD2	TRBJ2-6	.	TGTGCCAGCAGTCCAGCGGGATCTGGGGCCAACGTCCTGACTTTC	CASSPAGSGANVLTF
TRBV5-6	.	TRBJ1-5	.	TGTGCCAGCAGTCTCGGGCATTTGAGTCAGCCCCAGCATTTT	CASSLGHLSQPQHF
TRBV28	.	TRBJ1-2	.	TGTGCCAGCAGAACAGCCGCCAGGGGAACTAACTATGGCTACACCTTC	CASRTAARGTNYGYTF
TRBV7-2	.	TRBJ1-1	.	TGTGCCAGCAGCAAACATGGGACCAGAGAGGGCACTGAAGCTTTCTTT	CASSKHGTREGTEAFF
TRBV9	TRBD2	TRBJ2-2	.	TGTGCCAGCAGCGCCCGACTAGCGGGAGGGCCGGGCACCGGGGAGCTGTTTTTT	CASSARLAGGPGTGELFF
TRBV7-9	.	TRBJ1-1	.	TGTGCCAGCAGCTTACTTAGCGGCCTGAACACTGAAGCTTTCTTT	CASSLLSGLNTEAFF
TRBV28	TRBD2	TRBJ2-5	.	TGTGCCAGCAGTTTACTGGGGCTTAGCGGGAGAAACCAAGAGACCCAGTACTTC	CASSLLGLSGRNQETQYF
TRBV14	.	TRBJ1-1	once	TGTGCCAGCAGCCAGGCAACGGGACAGAACACTGAAGCTTTCTTT	CASSQATGQNTEAFF
TRBV28	.	TRBJ2-1	.	TGTGCCAGCAGTAGACGCCCGGGCCGACCTAGCGCCGGCTCCTACAATGAGCAGTTCTTC	CASSRRPGRPSAGSYNEQFF
TRBV19	.	TRBJ2-7	.	TGTGCCAGTAGTATCCAGTCCGGGGAGCAGTACTTC	CASSIQSGEQYF
TRBV15	.	TRBJ2-1	.	TGTGCCACCAGCATTTCACGGACCTACAATGAGCAGTTCTTC	CATSISRTYNEQFF
TRBV4-3	.	TRBJ1-1	.	TGCGCCAGCAGCCAAGAAGGCAGGCGGACTGAAGCTTTCTTT	CASSQEGRRTEAFF
TRBV19	.	TRBJ2-2	.	TGTGCCAGCAAGGGCTACACCGGGGAGCTGTTTTTT	CASKGYTGELFF
TRBV19	.	TRBJ2-7	.	TGTGCCAGTAGTATAGATGGACAGATCTCTTCCTACGAGCAGTACTTC	CASSIDGQISSYEQYF
TRBV9	TRBD2	TRBJ2-3	.	TGTGCCAGCAGCGTCAGCGGGAGGCCGACCCCCCAGTATTTT	CASSVSGRPTPQYF
TRBV7-9	.	TRBJ1-2	once	TGTGCCAGCAGGGCGGAGGGGCACTATGGCTACACCTTC	CASRAEGHYGYTF
TRBV11-2	TRBD1	TRBJ1-1	.	TGTGCCAGCAGCGCAAGGGACAGGCTGAACACTGAAGCTTTCTTT	CASSARDRLNTEAFF
TRBV30	.	TRBJ2-7	.	TGTGCCTGGAGTGTAGGCGTATTCGAGCAGTACTTC	CAWSVGVFEQYF
TRBV30	.	TRBJ1-5	.	TGTGCCTGGAGTCGTGGGGGTCAGCCCCAGCATTTT	CAWSRGGQPQHF
TRBV15	TRBD1	TRBJ1-5	.	TGTGCCACGAAGACAGGGGAACAGCCCCAGCATTTT	CATKTGEQPQHF
TRBV6-2/TRBV6-3	.	TRBJ2-1	.	TGTGCCAGCAGTCGAGTTTCCTACAATGAGCAGTTCTTC	CASSRVSYNEQFF
TRBV5-1	.	TRBJ1-1	.	TGCGCCAGCAGCTTGGTGGGGGTGGGCACTGAAGCTTTCTTT	CASSLVGVGTEAFF
TRBV3-1/TRBV3-2	TRBD1	TRBJ1-3	.	TGTGCCAGCAGCCAAACAGGGGGTGGAAACACCATATATTTT	CASSQTGGGNTIYF
TRBV5-1	.	TRBJ1-1	.	TGCGCCAGCAGCTTGGAGGTAGGGGGTTTCCCTGAAGCTTTCTTT	CASSLEVGGFPEAFF
TRBV27	TRBD2	TRBJ2-1	.	TGTGCCAGCAGGGCACTCTGGGTTTTAGCGGGAGGTCCCAACTCCTACAATGAGCAGTTCTTC	CASRALWVLAGGPNSYNEQFF
TRBV6-5	TRBD1	TRBJ2-7	.	TGTGCCAGCAGCCAGGGACAGCCCTACGAGCAGTACTTC	CASSQGQPYEQYF